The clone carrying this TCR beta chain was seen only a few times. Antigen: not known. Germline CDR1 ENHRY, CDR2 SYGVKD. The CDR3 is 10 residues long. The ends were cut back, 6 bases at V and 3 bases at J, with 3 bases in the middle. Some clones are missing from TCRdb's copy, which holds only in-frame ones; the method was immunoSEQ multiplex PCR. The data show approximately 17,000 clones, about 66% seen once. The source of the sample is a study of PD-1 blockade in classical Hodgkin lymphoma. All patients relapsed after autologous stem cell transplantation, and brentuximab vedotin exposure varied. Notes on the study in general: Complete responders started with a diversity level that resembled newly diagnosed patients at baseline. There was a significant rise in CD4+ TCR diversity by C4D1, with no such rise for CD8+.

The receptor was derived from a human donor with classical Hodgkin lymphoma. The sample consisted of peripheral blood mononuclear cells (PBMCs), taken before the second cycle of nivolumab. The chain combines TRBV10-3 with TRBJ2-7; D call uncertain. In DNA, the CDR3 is TGTGCCATCAGGGACTACGAGCAGTACTTC. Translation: CAIRDYEQYF.